These 16 T cell receptor beta chains came from one sample sequenced in a study of siplizumab effects on memory and regulatory T cells. Here immunoSEQ multiplex PCR was the method, and the copy in TCRdb shows in-frame clones only, minus some. Of tens of thousands of clones in the sample, about 90% were seen once. What was sequenced was CD8+ T cells sorted from blood. These receptors were collected from a human donor in good health.

V is TRBV4-1 and J is TRBJ2-1; D is ambiguous. The CDR3 runs 16 residues. The V end was cut by 1 base, the J end by 0 bases, with 10 bases between. The germline gives CDR1 MGHRA, CDR2 YSYEKL. CDR3 in DNA: TGCGCCAGCAGCCAAGGGGTAATGAGCTCCTACAATGAGCAGTTCTTC. It translates to CASSQGVMSSYNEQFF.

CDR3 residues: CASSLRLAGHNEQFF. Here the CDR3 DNA reads TGTGCCAGCAGCCTCCGACTAGCGGGGCACAATGAGCAGTTCTTC. The V call is TRBV13, the J call TRBJ2-1; TRBD2 matches 11 bases. Germline CDR1 reads PRHDT; CDR2 reads FYEKMQ (reference sequence). The V and J ends lost 5 bases and 5 bases, in that order; junction bases with no gene match: 5. The CDR3 has 15 amino acids.

This clone has just one count. The chain has TRBV7-8 and TRBJ2-7; tentatively, D is TRBD1 or TRBD2 (5 bases each). CDR1 SGHVS and CDR2 FQNEAQ come from the germline V gene. The V end lost 0 bases, the J end lost 0 bases, and 15 bases lay between the germline ends. The CDR3 is 17 residues long. CDR3 region: CASSLARDLAPSYEQYF. CDR3 sequence (DNA): TGTGCCAGCAGCTTAGCGAGGGACCTAGCACCCTCCTACGAGCAGTACTTC.

The gene calls are TRBV15 and TRBJ2-1; 7 bases agree with TRBD1. CDR3 length: 13 residues. Looked up from germline, CDR1 is LNHNV and CDR2 is YYDKDF (reference sequence). V shed 8 bases, J shed 9 bases, and the junction held 10 bases outside the gene matches. CDR3 residues: CATQANRGGEQFF. For the CDR3, the DNA is TGTGCCACCCAGGCAAACAGGGGCGGTGAGCAGTTCTTC. Variable domain in full (rest from reference TRBV15 and TRBJ2-1): DAMVIQNPRYQVTQFGKPVTLSCSQTLNHNVMYWYQQKSSQAPKLLFHYYDKDFNNEADTPDNFQSRRPNTSFCFLDIRSPGLGDTAMYLCATQANRGGEQFFGPGTRLTVL.

The sample holds one count of this clone. V and J are TRBV6-1 and TRBJ2-7, with 10 bases aligning to TRBD2. Germline lookup yields CDR1 MNHNS and CDR2 SASEGT. The CDR3 totals 15 residues. J gave up 3 bases and V 2 bases, and 4 bases lay outside the gene matches. The CDR3: CASSEMLAGVYEQYF. CDR3 coding DNA: TGTGCCAGCAGTGAAATGCTAGCGGGAGTCTACGAGCAGTACTTC.

The chain links TRBV2 to TRBJ2-2, with a tentative D call TRBD2 (5 bases). The CDR3 is 14 residues long. In germline, CDR1 is SNHLY, CDR2 FYNNEI. V gave up 8 bases and J gave up 4 bases, with 14 bases separating them. Here the CDR3 DNA reads TGTGCCAGCTGGTGGGAGAATGGCACCGGGGAGCTGTTTTTT. Its translation is CASWWENGTGELFF.

The genes are TRBV4-1 and TRBJ2-5; D gene ambiguous. The length of the CDR3 is 12 residues. The germline gives CDR1 MGHRA, CDR2 YSYEKL. Between the trimmed V and J ends, which lost 0 bases and 5 bases, there was a span of 4 bases. CDR3 sequence: CASSQEGETQYF. DNA for the CDR3: TGCGCCAGCAGCCAAGAGGGGGAGACCCAGTACTTC.

The V and J genes are TRBV9 and TRBJ2-1; 9 bases fit TRBD2. V gave up 3 bases and J gave up 4 bases; unmatched junction bases: 23. This CDR3 comprises 21 residues. Germline loops: CDR1 SGDLS, CDR2 YYNGEE. CDR3 loop: CASSDALQDPLAGGIYNEQFF. Written as DNA, the CDR3 is TGTGCCAGCAGCGATGCCCTTCAAGACCCACTGGCGGGAGGGATTTACAATGAGCAGTTCTTC.

The chain is built from TRBV7-3 and TRBJ2-6, with TRBD2 matching 7 bases. The V gene end was trimmed by 0 bases and the J gene end by 3 bases; junction bases not matched to a gene: 11. Germline V gives CDR1 SGHTA, CDR2 FQGTGA. The CDR3 is 19 amino acids. The CDR3 DNA is TGTGCCAGCAGCTTAACGCCGGGCGGGAGTTCTGGTGGGGCCAACGTCCTGACTTTC. Protein: CASSLTPGGSSGGANVLTF.

The rearrangement uses TRBV11-2 and TRBJ2-5; D remains ambiguous. CDR1 is SGHAT and CDR2 is FQNNGV in the germline V gene. CDR3 length equals 15 residues. Trimming stripped 5 bases from V and 5 bases from J, with 18 bases between. CDR3 in amino acids: CASSTPTGVMETQYF. DNA for the CDR3: TGTGCCAGCAGCACCCCAACTGGGGTAATGGAGACCCAGTACTTC.

The chain has TRBV27 and TRBJ1-5, with a weak D call TRBD1 (6 bases). The CDR3 is 14 amino acids. V was pared by 5 bases and J by 5 bases, with 13 bases between. Germline CDR1 is MNHEY and CDR2 is SMNVEV (reference sequence). The CDR3 DNA reads as TGTGCCAGCAGTCCGGACAGAAATTATCAGCCCCAGCATTTT. It yields the protein CASSPDRNYQPQHF.

This chain connects TRBV6-6 to TRBJ2-7; 8 positions match TRBD1. This CDR3 comprises 15 residues. V was clipped by 6 bases and J by 4 bases; unmatched bases: 11. From germline, CDR1 is MNHNY and CDR2 SVGAGI (reference sequence). The CDR3 nucleotides are TGTGCCAGCAGCTTAATTGGGACAGGTACTTACGAGCAGTACTTC. Translated, it gives CASSLIGTGTYEQYF.

This clone was observed a handful of times. The chain links TRBV27 to TRBJ2-7; D unresolved. V was clipped by 6 bases and J by 6 bases, with 9 bases between them. Germline loops: CDR1 MNHEY, CDR2 SMNVEV (reference sequence). CDR3 length: 11 amino acids. The CDR3 is CASSQYGEQYF. CDR3 coding DNA: TGTGCCAGCAGCCAGTACGGCGAGCAGTACTTC.

V is TRBV19 and J is TRBJ2-7; TRBD2 agrees at 8 bases. Looked up from germline, CDR1 is LNHDA and CDR2 is SQIVND (reference sequence). Trimming removed 5 bases from V and 2 bases from J; junction bases left unmatched: 5. This CDR3 is built from 14 residues. CDR3 DNA: TGTGCCAGTAGTGCTGGGACTAGGGCCTACGAGCAGTACTTC. Amino acids: CASSAGTRAYEQYF.

The V call is TRBV10-3, the J call TRBJ2-1; D gene unclear. V was trimmed by 0 bases and J by 7 bases, leaving 4 bases between them. CDR1 is ENHRY and CDR2 is SYGVKD in the germline V gene. The CDR3 length is 12 residues. CDR3 amino acids: CAISESGNEQFF. The CDR3 DNA sequence: TGTGCCATCAGTGAGTCAGGTAATGAGCAGTTCTTC.

This clone was detected only a few times. This sequence joins TRBV9 and TRBJ2-7, with D unclear. Germline lookup yields CDR1 SGDLS and CDR2 YYNGEE. V lost 4 bases and J 3 bases, leaving 11 bases between the germline ends. The CDR3 runs to 13 residues. The CDR3, as DNA: TGTGCCAGCAGCCCCCCCATGGGCTACGAGCAGTACTTC. This translates into CASSPPMGYEQYF.